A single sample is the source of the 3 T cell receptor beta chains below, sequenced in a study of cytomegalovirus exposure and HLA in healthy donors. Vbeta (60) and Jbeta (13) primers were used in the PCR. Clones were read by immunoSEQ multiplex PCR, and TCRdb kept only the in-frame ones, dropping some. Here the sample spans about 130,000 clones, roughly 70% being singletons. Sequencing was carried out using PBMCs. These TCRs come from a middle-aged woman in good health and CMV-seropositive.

The CDR3 here is CASSLSWDSTFYNEQFF. DNA of the CDR3: TGTGCCAGCAGTTTATCCTGGGACAGCACCTTCTACAATGAGCAGTTCTTC. The chain links TRBV28 to TRBJ2-1; 7 nucleotides match TRBD1. Trimming removed 1 base from V and 3 bases from J; junction bases left unmatched: 9. The germline V gene has CDR1 MDHEN and CDR2 SYDVKM. The CDR3 runs 17 residues.

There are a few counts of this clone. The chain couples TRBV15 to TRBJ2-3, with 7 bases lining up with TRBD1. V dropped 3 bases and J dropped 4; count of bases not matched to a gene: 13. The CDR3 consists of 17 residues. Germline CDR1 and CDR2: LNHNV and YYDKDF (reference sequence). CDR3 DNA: TGTGCCACCAGCAGGGACACCATCAGGGGGTTCGCAGATACGCAGTATTTT. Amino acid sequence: CATSRDTIRGFADTQYF.

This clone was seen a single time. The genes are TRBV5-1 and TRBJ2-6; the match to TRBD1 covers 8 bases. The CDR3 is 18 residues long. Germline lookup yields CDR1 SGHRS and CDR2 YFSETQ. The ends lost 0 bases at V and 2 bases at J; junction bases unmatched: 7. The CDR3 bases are TGCGCCAGCAGCTTGGCTGACAGGGGTAGCCCTGGGGCCAACGTCCTGACTTTC. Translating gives CASSLADRGSPGANVLTF.